The rows below give T cell receptor beta chains drawn from one sample of a study of cytomegalovirus exposure and HLA in healthy donors. Repertoires were generated with immunoSEQ multiplex PCR, while TCRdb's copy carries only in-frame clones and drops some. The table shows about 140,000 clones, with about 70% occurring only once. Sequencing input: PBMCs. The source is a woman aged 40 to 50 in good health and CMV-seronegative. Each CDR3 is given with its conserved first and last residue. The order of the fields is V gene, D gene, J gene, clone size, CDR3 protein, CDR3 DNA. A D gene is named only where the DNA matches it firmly. Not all rows give a size; the values are once, few, many and, for expanded clones, a class.

V gene: TRBV6-5; D gene: -; J gene: TRBJ2-7; clone size: -; CDR3 protein: CASSRGLAYEQYF; CDR3 DNA: TGTGCCAGCAGCCGCGGTTTAGCCTACGAGCAGTACTTC
V gene: TRBV27; D gene: -; J gene: TRBJ1-1; clone size: -; CDR3 protein: CASSFTPTANTEAFF; CDR3 DNA: TGTGCCAGCAGTTTCACCCCGACAGCTAACACTGAAGCTTTCTTT
V gene: TRBV5-1; D gene: TRBD2; J gene: TRBJ2-7; clone size: -; CDR3 protein: CASSLLSGGREQYF; CDR3 DNA: TGCGCCAGCAGCTTGCTTAGCGGCGGGAGGGAGCAGTACTTC
V gene: TRBV19; D gene: TRBD2; J gene: TRBJ2-2; clone size: -; CDR3 protein: CASSHIAGGPGELFF; CDR3 DNA: TGTGCCAGTAGCCACATAGCGGGGGGTCCCGGGGAGCTGTTTTTT
V gene: TRBV2; D gene: -; J gene: TRBJ1-1; clone size: -; CDR3 protein: CASIPGWNTEAFF; CDR3 DNA: TGTGCCAGCATTCCAGGCTGGAACACTGAAGCTTTCTTT
V gene: TRBV6-5; D gene: TRBD1; J gene: TRBJ2-7; clone size: -; CDR3 protein: CASSWGTGGLEQYF; CDR3 DNA: TGTGCCAGCAGTTGGGGGACAGGGGGTCTCGAGCAGTACTTC
V gene: TRBV7-8; D gene: -; J gene: TRBJ2-7; clone size: -; CDR3 protein: CASSPRYEQYF; CDR3 DNA: TGTGCCAGCAGCCCCCGCTACGAGCAGTACTTC
V gene: TRBV5-1; D gene: TRBD1; J gene: TRBJ1-4; clone size: -; CDR3 protein: CASSSGQGVSNEKLFF; CDR3 DNA: TGCGCCAGCAGCTCGGGACAGGGTGTGAGTAATGAAAAACTGTTTTTT
V gene: TRBV10-3; D gene: -; J gene: TRBJ2-7; clone size: few; CDR3 protein: CAISKTETYEQYF; CDR3 DNA: TGTGCCATCAGTAAGACAGAAACCTACGAGCAGTACTTC
V gene: TRBV7-8; D gene: TRBD1; J gene: TRBJ1-5; clone size: once; CDR3 protein: CASSDRDSSNQPQHF; CDR3 DNA: TGTGCCAGCAGCGACAGGGACAGTAGCAATCAGCCCCAGCATTTT
V gene: TRBV28; D gene: -; J gene: TRBJ2-2; clone size: -; CDR3 protein: CASSLDTADYLFTGELFF; CDR3 DNA: TGTGCCAGCAGTTTAGACACGGCGGACTACCTCTTCACCGGGGAGCTGTTTTTT
V gene: TRBV28; D gene: -; J gene: TRBJ1-5; clone size: -; CDR3 protein: CASDPQEIRNQPQHF; CDR3 DNA: TGTGCCAGCGATCCACAGGAGATCCGCAATCAGCCCCAGCATTTT
V gene: TRBV7-9; D gene: -; J gene: TRBJ1-5; clone size: -; CDR3 protein: CASSFTESNQPQHF; CDR3 DNA: TGTGCCAGCAGCTTTACCGAGAGCAATCAGCCCCAGCATTTT
V gene: TRBV5-1; D gene: -; J gene: TRBJ2-1; clone size: once; CDR3 protein: CASSLDRYNEQFF; CDR3 DNA: TGCGCCAGCAGCTTGGACAGATACAATGAGCAGTTCTTC
V gene: TRBV6-1; D gene: -; J gene: TRBJ1-5; clone size: -; CDR3 protein: CASMQGSYQPQHF; CDR3 DNA: TGTGCCAGCATGCAGGGGTCGTATCAGCCCCAGCATTTT
V gene: TRBV5-8; D gene: -; J gene: TRBJ2-7; clone size: -; CDR3 protein: CASSLARWLSYEQYF; CDR3 DNA: TGTGCCAGCAGCTTGGCTAGGTGGCTTTCCTACGAGCAGTACTTC
V gene: TRBV7-9; D gene: TRBD1; J gene: TRBJ1-1; clone size: -; CDR3 protein: CSSSFGSTGEVSTEAFF; CDR3 DNA: TGTTCCAGCAGCTTCGGGTCTACAGGGGAGGTCAGCACTGAAGCTTTCTTT
V gene: TRBV5-1; D gene: TRBD1; J gene: TRBJ1-1; clone size: -; CDR3 protein: CASSLGAGGFSNTEAFF; CDR3 DNA: TGCGCCAGCAGCTTGGGGGCAGGGGGCTTTAGCAACACTGAAGCTTTCTTT
V gene: TRBV4-1; D gene: TRBD1; J gene: TRBJ1-6; clone size: -; CDR3 protein: CASSQQGASPLHF; CDR3 DNA: TGCGCCAGCAGCCAACAGGGGGCTTCACCCCTCCACTTT
V gene: TRBV18; D gene: -; J gene: TRBJ1-5; clone size: once; CDR3 protein: CASSPLGGDQPQHF; CDR3 DNA: TGTGCCAGCTCACCCCTGGGCGGGGATCAGCCCCAGCATTTT
V gene: TRBV28; D gene: -; J gene: TRBJ2-7; clone size: few; CDR3 protein: CASSFYGSPSYEQYF; CDR3 DNA: TGTGCCAGCAGTTTTTACGGGAGCCCTTCCTACGAGCAGTACTTC
V gene: TRBV5-6; D gene: TRBD1; J gene: TRBJ1-6; clone size: -; CDR3 protein: CASSWGDRLIPNSPLHF; CDR3 DNA: TGTGCCAGCAGCTGGGGGGACAGGTTGATTCCTAATTCACCCCTCCACTTT
V gene: TRBV7-8; D gene: -; J gene: TRBJ2-1; clone size: -; CDR3 protein: CASRSNSGGEQFF; CDR3 DNA: TGTGCCAGCAGGTCCAACAGCGGTGGTGAGCAGTTCTTC
V gene: TRBV27; D gene: TRBD2; J gene: TRBJ2-3; clone size: few; CDR3 protein: CASSLLAGPTDTQYF; CDR3 DNA: TGTGCCAGCAGTTTGTTAGCGGGACCCACAGATACGCAGTATTTT
V gene: TRBV28; D gene: -; J gene: TRBJ1-6; clone size: few; CDR3 protein: CASSLTWTGGSSSPLHF; CDR3 DNA: TGTGCCAGCAGTTTAACTTGGACGGGCGGGAGTAGTTCACCCCTCCACTTT
V gene: TRBV6-6; D gene: -; J gene: TRBJ1-1; clone size: -; CDR3 protein: CASSRPAGSLPTEAFF; CDR3 DNA: TGTGCCAGCAGCCGACCGGCGGGGTCTCTTCCCACTGAAGCTTTCTTT
V gene: TRBV6-4; D gene: -; J gene: TRBJ2-1; clone size: -; CDR3 protein: CASSHEEDSQQFF; CDR3 DNA: TGTGCCAGCAGCCACGAAGAGGACAGCCAGCAGTTCTTC
V gene: TRBV2; D gene: TRBD1; J gene: TRBJ1-1; clone size: -; CDR3 protein: CASKWLTGTGGTEAFF; CDR3 DNA: TGTGCCAGCAAATGGCTTACCGGGACAGGGGGCACTGAAGCTTTCTTT